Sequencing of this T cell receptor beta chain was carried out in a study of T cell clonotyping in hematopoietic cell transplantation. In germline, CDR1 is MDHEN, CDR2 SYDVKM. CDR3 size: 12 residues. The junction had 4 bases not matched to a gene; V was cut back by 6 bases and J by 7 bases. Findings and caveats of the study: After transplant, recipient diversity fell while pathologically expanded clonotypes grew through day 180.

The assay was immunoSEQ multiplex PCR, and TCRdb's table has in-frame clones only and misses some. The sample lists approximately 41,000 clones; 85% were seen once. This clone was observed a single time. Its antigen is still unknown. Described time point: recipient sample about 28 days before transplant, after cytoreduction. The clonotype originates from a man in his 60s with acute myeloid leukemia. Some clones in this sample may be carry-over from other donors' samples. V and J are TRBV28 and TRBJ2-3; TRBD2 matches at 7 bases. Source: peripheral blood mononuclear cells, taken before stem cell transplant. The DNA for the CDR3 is TGTGCCAGCAGGGCCGGGGGGAATACGCAGTATTTT. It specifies CASRAGGNTQYF. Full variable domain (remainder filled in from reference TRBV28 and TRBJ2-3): DVKVTQSSRYLVKRTGEKVFLECVQDMDHENMFWYRQDPGLGLRLIYFSYDVKMKEKGDIPEGYSVSREKKERFSLILESASTNQTSMYLCASRAGGNTQYFGPGTRLTVL.